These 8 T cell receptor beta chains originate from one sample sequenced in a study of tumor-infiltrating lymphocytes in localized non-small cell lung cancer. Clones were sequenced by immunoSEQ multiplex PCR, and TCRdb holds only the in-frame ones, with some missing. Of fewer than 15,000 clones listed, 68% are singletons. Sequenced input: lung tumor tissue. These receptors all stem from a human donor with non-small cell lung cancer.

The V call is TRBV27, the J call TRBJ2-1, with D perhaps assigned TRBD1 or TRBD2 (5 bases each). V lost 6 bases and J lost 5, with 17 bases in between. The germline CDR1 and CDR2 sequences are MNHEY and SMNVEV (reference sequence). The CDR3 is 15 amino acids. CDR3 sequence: CASRSQSGANNEQFF. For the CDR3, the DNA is TGTGCCAGCAGGTCTCAATCCGGGGCCAACAATGAGCAGTTCTTC.

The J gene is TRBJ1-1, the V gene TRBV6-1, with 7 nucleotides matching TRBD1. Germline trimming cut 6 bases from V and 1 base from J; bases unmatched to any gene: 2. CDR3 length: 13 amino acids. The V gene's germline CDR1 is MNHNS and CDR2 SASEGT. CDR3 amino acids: CASRRQGNTEAFF. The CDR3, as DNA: TGTGCCAGCAGGAGACAGGGGAACACTGAAGCTTTCTTT.

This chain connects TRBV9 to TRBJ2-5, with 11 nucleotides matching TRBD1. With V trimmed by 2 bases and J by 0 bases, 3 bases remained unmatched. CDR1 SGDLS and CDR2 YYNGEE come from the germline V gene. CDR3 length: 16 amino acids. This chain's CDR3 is CASSVADRGHQETQYF. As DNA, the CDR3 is TGTGCCAGCAGCGTTGCGGACAGGGGGCACCAAGAGACCCAGTACTTC.

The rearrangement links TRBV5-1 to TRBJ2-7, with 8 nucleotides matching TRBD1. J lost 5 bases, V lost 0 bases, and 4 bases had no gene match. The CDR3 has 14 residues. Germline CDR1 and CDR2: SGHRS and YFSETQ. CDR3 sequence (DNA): TGCGCCAGCAGCTTGGGTTGGACAGGGAACGAGCAGTACTTC. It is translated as CASSLGWTGNEQYF.

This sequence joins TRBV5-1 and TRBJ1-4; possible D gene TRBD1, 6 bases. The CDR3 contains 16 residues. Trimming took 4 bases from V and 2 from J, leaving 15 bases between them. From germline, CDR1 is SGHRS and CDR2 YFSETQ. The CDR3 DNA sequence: TGCGCCAGCAGCCAAGGACAGCCGACTACTAATGAAAAACTGTTTTTT. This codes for CASSQGQPTTNEKLFF.

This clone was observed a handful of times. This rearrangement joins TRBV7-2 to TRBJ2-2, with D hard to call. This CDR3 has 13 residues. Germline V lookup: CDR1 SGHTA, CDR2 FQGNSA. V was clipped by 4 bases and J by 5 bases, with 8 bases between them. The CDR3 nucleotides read TGTGCCAGCAGCTCTTATTCAACCGGGGAGCTGTTTTTT. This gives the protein CASSSYSTGELFF. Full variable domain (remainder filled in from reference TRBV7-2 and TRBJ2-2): GAGVSQSPSNKVTEKGKDVELRCDPISGHTALYWYRQSLGQGLEFLIYFQGNSAPDKSGLPSDRFSAERTGGSVSTLTIQRTQQEDSAVYLCASSSYSTGELFFGEGSRLTVL.

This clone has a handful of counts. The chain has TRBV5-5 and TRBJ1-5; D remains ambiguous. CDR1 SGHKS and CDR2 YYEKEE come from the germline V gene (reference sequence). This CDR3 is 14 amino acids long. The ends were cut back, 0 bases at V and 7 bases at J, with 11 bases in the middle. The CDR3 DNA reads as TGTGCCAGCAGCTTGGTCGCAGCCAGACAGCCCCAGCATTTT. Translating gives CASSLVAARQPQHF.

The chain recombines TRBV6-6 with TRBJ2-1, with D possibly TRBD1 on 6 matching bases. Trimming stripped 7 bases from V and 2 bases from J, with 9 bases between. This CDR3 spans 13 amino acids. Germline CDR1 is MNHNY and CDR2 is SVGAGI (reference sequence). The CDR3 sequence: CASTGQTYNEQFF. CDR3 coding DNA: TGTGCCAGCACGGGACAAACCTACAATGAGCAGTTCTTC.